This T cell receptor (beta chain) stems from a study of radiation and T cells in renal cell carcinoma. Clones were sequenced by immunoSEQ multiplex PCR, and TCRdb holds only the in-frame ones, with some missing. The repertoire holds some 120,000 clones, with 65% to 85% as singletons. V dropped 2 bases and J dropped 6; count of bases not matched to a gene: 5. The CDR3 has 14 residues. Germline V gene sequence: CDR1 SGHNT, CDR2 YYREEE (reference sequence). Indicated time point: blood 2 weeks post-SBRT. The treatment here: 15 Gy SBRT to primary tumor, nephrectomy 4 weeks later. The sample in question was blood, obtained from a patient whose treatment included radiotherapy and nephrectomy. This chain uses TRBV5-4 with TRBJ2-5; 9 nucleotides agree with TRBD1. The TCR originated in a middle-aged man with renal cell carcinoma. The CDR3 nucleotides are TGTGCCAGCAGCTTACAGGGGGCGGGGAAGACCCAGTACTTC. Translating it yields CASSLQGAGKTQYF.